This entry lists 19 T cell receptor beta chains sequenced from one sample in a study of blood T cell repertoires in COVID-19. Only in-frame clones appear in the TCRdb table, and some are missing; sequencing was by immunoSEQ multiplex PCR. The sample records more than 300,000 clones, 85% to 95% being singletons. Sequencing used PBMCs or T cells enriched from blood (not recorded which). The receptors derive from a woman aged 25 to 39 who had been exposed to COVID-19.

CDR3 sequence (DNA): TGCGCCAGCAGTGATTCGGGAAACACAGATACGCAGTATTTT. This codes for CASSDSGNTDTQYF. This chain uses TRBV10-2 with TRBJ2-3; TRBD2 is a possible D gene (5 bases). The germline CDR1 and CDR2 sequences are WSHSY and SAAADI. The CDR3 has 14 residues. Trimming took off 3 bases at V and 2 bases at J, with 9 bases between the two ends.

The chain uses TRBV4-1 and TRBJ1-1, with no clear D. Germline-derived CDR1 and CDR2 are MGHRA and YSYEKL. The CDR3 contains 14 residues. Trimming stripped 4 bases from V and 5 bases from J, with 14 bases between. CDR3 DNA sequence: TGCGCCAGCAGCCGCGGAGCCTCGGAGACTGAAGCTTTCTTT. Translating gives CASSRGASETEAFF.

J is TRBJ1-3 and V is TRBV11-2, with D possibly TRBD1 on 6 matching bases. Trimming pared 0 bases from V and 2 bases from J, leaving 11 bases between. CDR1 and CDR2 (germline): SGHAT, FQNNGV. The CDR3 is made up of 16 amino acids. As DNA, the CDR3 is TGTGCCAGCAGCTTAGATTGGACAGTAGCTGGAAACACCATATATTTT. Translated, it gives CASSLDWTVAGNTIYF.

This sequence joins TRBV4-1 and TRBJ1-1, with D perhaps TRBD1 (6 bases). Per the germline V gene, CDR1 is MGHRA and CDR2 is YSYEKL. V lost 3 bases, J lost 9 bases, and 20 bases lay in between. The CDR3 has 15 residues. CDR3 protein: CASSHNDRDKLKAFF. As DNA, the CDR3 is TGCGCCAGCAGCCATAACGATCGGGACAAACTCAAAGCTTTCTTT.

This clone was recorded once. The V gene is TRBV7-9, the J gene TRBJ1-1, with 9 bases aligning to TRBD1. The CDR3 totals 19 residues. Germline V gene sequence: CDR1 SEHNR, CDR2 FQNEAQ (reference sequence). V lost 5 bases to trimming and J lost 2 bases; unmatched junction nucleotides: 18. CDR3 loop: CASSRPYRDREVLNTEAFF. The CDR3 DNA reads TGTGCCAGCAGCCGCCCTTACCGGGACAGGGAGGTCCTTAACACTGAAGCTTTCTTT.

This chain joins TRBV4-2 and TRBJ1-1; the match to TRBD1 covers 9 bases. The germline V gene encodes CDR1 LGHNA and CDR2 YNFKEQ. The ends lost 3 bases at V and 5 bases at J; junction bases unmatched: 7. The CDR3 has 15 amino acids. The CDR3 here is CASSQVGQGRTEAFF. The CDR3 DNA sequence: TGTGCCAGCAGCCAGGTGGGACAGGGAAGGACTGAAGCTTTCTTT.

A few counts support this clone. CDR3 bases: TGTGCCAGCAGCCCCGGGGGGGGGCTTGAAAAACTGTTTTTT. It codes for CASSPGGGLEKLFF. The chain is built from TRBV7-7 and TRBJ1-4; possible D gene TRBD1, 6 bases. The CDR3 has 14 residues. V lost 5 bases to trimming and J lost 7 bases, with 14 bases between them. Germline V lookup: CDR1 SSHAT, CDR2 FNYEAQ (reference sequence).

The chain combines TRBV27 with TRBJ1-2; the D is unclear. Germline loops: CDR1 MNHEY, CDR2 SMNVEV (reference sequence). The CDR3 loop spans 13 amino acids. V was trimmed by 8 bases and J by 7 bases, leaving 17 bases between them. The CDR3 DNA reads as TGTGCCAGCGGATCTATACGAGGCTTTGGCTACACCTTC. Translating it yields CASGSIRGFGYTF.

This clone was detected only a few times. This chain joins TRBV2 and TRBJ1-4; D is uncertain. CDR1 and CDR2 from the germline V gene are SNHLY and FYNNEI. The CDR3 has 14 residues. The V and J ends lost 0 bases and 14 bases respectively, with 16 bases between them. The CDR3 region is CASSEALWAPWLFF. Here the CDR3 DNA reads TGTGCCAGCAGTGAAGCGCTTTGGGCCCCGTGGCTGTTTTTT.

In this sample, this clone turned up a few times. CDR3 DNA sequence: TGCGCCAGCAGCCGGGAGAGAGAAGAGACCCAGTACTTC. Its protein product is CASSREREETQYF. The chain uses TRBV4-1 and TRBJ2-5; TRBD2 is a possible D gene (5 bases). Trimming stripped 4 bases from V and 3 bases from J, with 9 bases between. The germline V gene encodes CDR1 MGHRA and CDR2 YSYEKL. The CDR3 loop spans 13 amino acids.

This clone occurred a few times. Other DNA sequences of this sample code for an identical CDR3. V and J are TRBV18 and TRBJ2-7; D call uncertain. V was shortened by 3 bases and J by 0 bases, with 3 bases between the two germline ends. The CDR3 length is 12 residues. Looked up from germline, CDR1 is KGHSH and CDR2 is LQKENI. This CDR3 is CASSPSSYEQYF. In DNA form, the CDR3 reads TGTGCCAGCTCACCCTCCTCCTACGAGCAGTACTTC.

The V gene is TRBV13, the J gene TRBJ2-5, with D maybe TRBD2 (6 bases). CDR1 and CDR2 from the germline V gene are PRHDT and FYEKMQ (reference sequence). The CDR3 runs to 14 residues. V lost 3 bases to trimming and J lost 1 base, with 9 bases between them. The CDR3 DNA reads as TGTGCCAGCAGCTTCGGGGGTACCCAAGAGACCCAGTACTTC. The encoded protein is CASSFGGTQETQYF. Complete variable domain (other parts from reference TRBV13 and TRBJ2-5): AAGVIQSPRHLIKEKRETATLKCYPIPRHDTVYWYQQGPGQDPQFLISFYEKMQSDKGSIPDRFSAQQFSDYHSELNMSSLELGDSALYFCASSFGGTQETQYFGPGTRLLVL.

The chain carries TRBV7-9 and TRBJ1-4, with D possibly TRBD1 on 5 matching bases. The CDR3 spans 14 residues. V lost 6 bases and J 8 bases, leaving 16 bases between the germline ends. Germline V gene sequence: CDR1 SEHNR, CDR2 FQNEAQ (reference sequence). CDR3 amino acids: CASSGGRGFEKLFF. The CDR3 DNA is TGTGCCAGCAGTGGGGGACGGGGGTTCGAAAAACTGTTTTTT. The full variable domain, rest sourced from reference TRBV7-9 and TRBJ1-4, is DTGVSQNPRHKITKRGQNVTFRCDPISEHNRLYWYRQTLGQGPEFLTYFQNEAQLEKSRLLSDRFSAERPKGSFSTLEIQRTEQGDSAMYLCASSGGRGFEKLFFGSGTQLSVL.

The V and J genes are TRBV4-1 and TRBJ2-1, with 13 bases fitting TRBD2. The CDR3 covers 16 residues. Germline V gene data show CDR1 as MGHRA and CDR2 as YSYEKL. With V trimmed by 3 bases and J by 8 bases, 7 bases remained unmatched. The CDR3 loop is CASSQELAGGRHEQFF. In DNA form, the CDR3 reads TGCGCCAGCAGCCAGGAACTAGCGGGGGGGCGGCATGAGCAGTTCTTC.

The chain recombines TRBV7-8 with TRBJ2-5; D perhaps matches TRBD2 (6 bases). CDR3 size: 16 residues. V was trimmed by 0 bases and J by 5 bases, leaving 16 bases between them. CDR1 is SGHVS and CDR2 is FQNEAQ in the germline V gene. The CDR3 region is CASSLARGALDETQYF. CDR3 sequence (DNA): TGTGCCAGCAGCTTAGCGCGCGGGGCCCTGGATGAGACCCAGTACTTC.

This clone was observed a handful of times. The chain links TRBV12-5 to TRBJ1-2; TRBD1 might be the D (6 bases). V was cut by 6 bases and J by 4 bases, with 12 bases left in between. The germline V gene has CDR1 LGHNT and CDR2 FRNRAP. This CDR3 contains 13 residues. The CDR3 is CASGFTGSYGYTF. In DNA, the CDR3 is TGTGCTAGTGGCTTCACAGGGAGCTATGGCTACACCTTC. Full variable domain (remainder filled in from reference TRBV12-5 and TRBJ1-2): DARVTQTPRHKVTEMGQEVTMRCQPILGHNTVFWYRQTMMQGLELLAYFRNRAPLDDSGMPKDRFSAEMPDATLATLKIQPSEPRDSAVYFCASGFTGSYGYTFGSGTRLTVV.

The CDR3 here is CASARGGGGYTF. CDR3 nucleotides: TGTGCCAGCGCTAGAGGGGGAGGGGGCTACACCTTC. The genes are TRBV6-5 and TRBJ1-2; possible D gene TRBD1, 6 bases. Trimming took 8 bases from V and 8 from J, leaving 15 bases between them. The CDR3 has 12 amino acids. Germline loops: CDR1 MNHEY, CDR2 SVGAGI.

The V and J genes are TRBV5-5 and TRBJ2-7; TRBD2 aligns across 9 bases. V lost 2 bases and J lost 0; bases outside the gene matches: 12. The CDR3 spans 18 residues. Germline-derived CDR1 and CDR2 are SGHKS and YYEKEE (reference sequence). CDR3 region: CASSLGVAGALSSYEQYF. The CDR3, as DNA: TGTGCCAGCAGCTTAGGGGTAGCGGGGGCCCTAAGCTCCTACGAGCAGTACTTC.

V is TRBV5-1 and J is TRBJ1-1; possible D gene TRBD1, 5 bases. V lost 0 bases and J lost 0, with 9 bases in between. The length of the CDR3 is 15 residues. Germline CDR1 is SGHRS and CDR2 is YFSETQ. The CDR3 reads CASSLVKGMNTEAFF. The CDR3 DNA follows: TGCGCCAGCAGCTTGGTAAAGGGGATGAACACTGAAGCTTTCTTT.